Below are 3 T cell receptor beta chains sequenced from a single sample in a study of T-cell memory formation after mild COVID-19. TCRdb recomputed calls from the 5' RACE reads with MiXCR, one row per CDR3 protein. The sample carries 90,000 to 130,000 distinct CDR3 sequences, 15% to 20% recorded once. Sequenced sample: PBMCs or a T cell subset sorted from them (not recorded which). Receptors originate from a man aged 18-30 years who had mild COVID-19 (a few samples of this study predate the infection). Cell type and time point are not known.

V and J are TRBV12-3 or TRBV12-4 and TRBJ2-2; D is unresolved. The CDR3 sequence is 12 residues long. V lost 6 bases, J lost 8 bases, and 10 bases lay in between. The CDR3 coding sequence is TGTGCCAGCAGCCCCTTGAGAGGGGAGCTGTTTTTT. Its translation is CASSPLRGELFF.

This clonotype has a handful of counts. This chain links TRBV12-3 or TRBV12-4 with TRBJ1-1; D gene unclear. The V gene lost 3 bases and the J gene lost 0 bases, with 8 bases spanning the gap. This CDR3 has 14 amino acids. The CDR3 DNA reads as TGTGCCAGCAGTTTTTATTTAATGAACACTGAAGCTTTCTTT. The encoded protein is CASSFYLMNTEAFF.

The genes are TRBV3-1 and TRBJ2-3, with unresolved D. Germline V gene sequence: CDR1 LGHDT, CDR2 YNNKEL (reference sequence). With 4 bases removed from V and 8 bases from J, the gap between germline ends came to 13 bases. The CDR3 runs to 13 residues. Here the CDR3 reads CASSRVASSTQYF. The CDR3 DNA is TGTGCCAGCAGCCGAGTAGCATCAAGTACGCAGTATTTT.